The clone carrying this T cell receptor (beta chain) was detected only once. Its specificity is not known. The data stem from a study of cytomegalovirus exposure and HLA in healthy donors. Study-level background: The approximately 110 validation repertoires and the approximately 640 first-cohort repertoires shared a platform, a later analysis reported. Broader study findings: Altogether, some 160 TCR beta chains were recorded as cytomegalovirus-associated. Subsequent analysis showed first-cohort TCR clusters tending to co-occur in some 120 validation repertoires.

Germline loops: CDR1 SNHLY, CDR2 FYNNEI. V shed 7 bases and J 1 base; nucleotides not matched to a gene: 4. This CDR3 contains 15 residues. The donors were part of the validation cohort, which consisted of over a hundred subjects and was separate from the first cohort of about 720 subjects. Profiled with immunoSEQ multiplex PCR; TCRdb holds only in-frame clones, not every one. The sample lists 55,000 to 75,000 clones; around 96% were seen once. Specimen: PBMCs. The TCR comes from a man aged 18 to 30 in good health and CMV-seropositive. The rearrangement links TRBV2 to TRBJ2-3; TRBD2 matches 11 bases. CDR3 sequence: CASTPTSGGTDTQYF. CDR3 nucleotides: TGTGCCAGCACCCCGACTAGCGGGGGCACAGATACGCAGTATTTT.